These 13 T cell receptor beta chains were all obtained from the same sample, sequenced in a study of T cell repertoires in cytomegalovirus infection. The antigens of these receptors remain unknown. Via MiXCR, TCRdb re-called the reads, giving one row per CDR3 protein. The top ten hold 10% to 15% of the sample, which has fewer than 850,000 distinct CDR3 sequences, 25% to 30% seen once. Sequencing used cultured CD8+ T cells from PBMCs, obtained from culture after CMV antigen stimulation. These TCRs come from a human donor in good health (CMV status not recorded). Some clones in this sample may be carry-over from other donors' samples.

This clonotype was counted a few times. The V call is TRBV20-1, the J call TRBJ1-2; D gene ambiguous. The germline V gene has CDR1 DFQATT and CDR2 SNEGSKA (reference sequence). The CDR3 sequence is 11 residues long. Trimming cost V 4 bases and J 3 bases, with 6 bases left between them. The CDR3 DNA reads TGCAGTGCTAAGCGGGACTATGGCTACACCTTC. Translation: CSAKRDYGYTF.

This clonotype was counted a few times. The V gene is TRBV5-1, the J gene TRBJ2-5; maybe TRBD1 (5 bases). CDR3 length equals 15 residues. Germline V lookup: CDR1 SGHRS, CDR2 YFSETQ. Between the trimmed V and J ends, which lost 0 bases and 5 bases, there was a span of 14 bases. As DNA, the CDR3 is TGCGCCAGCAGCTTGGAAGGGGCGTTGATGGAGACCCAGTACTTC. Amino acids: CASSLEGALMETQYF.

The J gene is TRBJ2-3, the V gene TRBV2; 7 bases are shared with TRBD2. V was pared by 7 bases and J by 6 bases, with 13 bases of the junction left unmatched. The germline CDR1 and CDR2 sequences are SNHLY and FYNNEI. CDR3 length: 15 residues. The CDR3 DNA sequence: TGTGCCAGCACTAGGGCCCGGGGGGTGATGGATACGCAGTATTTT. Amino acid sequence: CASTRARGVMDTQYF.

The rearrangement links TRBV27 to TRBJ1-3; possible D gene TRBD1, 5 bases. There are 15 residues in the CDR3. Trimming pared 0 bases from V and 8 bases from J, leaving 14 bases between. The germline V gene has CDR1 MNHEY and CDR2 SMNVEV (reference sequence). Here the CDR3 reads CASSLSLGTYDTIYF. The CDR3 bases are TGTGCCAGCAGTTTATCCTTAGGGACCTATGACACCATATATTTT.

Regarding this clonotype: The final CDR3 position lacks the conserved phenylalanine or tryptophan, pointing to a likely read error. The chain has TRBV7-8 and TRBJ2-3, with 7 bases aligning to TRBD2. This CDR3 spans 15 amino acids. The ends lost 1 base at V and 1 base at J; junction bases unmatched: 2. Germline-derived CDR1 and CDR2 are SGHVS and FQNEAQ. CDR3 sequence: CASSLDAGGTDTQYS. The CDR3 bases are TGTGCCAGCAGCTTAGATGCGGGGGGCACAGATACGCAGTATTCT.

This clonotype appeared a few times. This sequence joins TRBV10-3 and TRBJ2-6; TRBD2 matches 9 bases. V trimming: 10 bases; J trimming: 3 bases; junction bases outside the gene matches: 10. Germline V gene lookup returns CDR1 ENHRY and CDR2 SYGVKD. This CDR3 has 16 amino acids. The DNA of the CDR3 is TGTGCCACCAGGAGCGGGGGGCACGTTGGGGCCAACGTCCTGACTTTC. This encodes CATRSGGHVGANVLTF.

This clonotype was counted once. The V and J genes are TRBV15 and TRBJ1-2, with a tentative D call TRBD1 (6 bases). Germline CDR1 and CDR2: LNHNV and YYDKDF (reference sequence). The length of the CDR3 is 16 residues. V was trimmed by 3 bases and J by 6 bases, leaving 20 bases between them. CDR3 amino acids: CATSSAWTDLPHGYTF. The CDR3 coding sequence is TGTGCCACCAGCAGTGCCTGGACAGACCTTCCCCATGGCTACACCTTC. The variable domain in full, with the rest retrieved from reference TRBV15 and TRBJ1-2, is DAMVIQNPRYQVTQFGKPVTLSCSQTLNHNVMYWYQQKSSQAPKLLFHYYDKDFNNEADTPDNFQSRRPNTSFCFLDIRSPGLGDTAMYLCATSSAWTDLPHGYTFGSGTRLTVV.

The CDR3 is CSARDMAGGRTDTQYF. CDR3 in DNA: TGCAGTGCTAGAGATATGGCGGGGGGACGCACAGATACGCAGTATTTT. The rearrangement joins TRBV20-1 to TRBJ2-3; TRBD2 agrees at 8 bases. Per germline, CDR1 DFQATT and CDR2 SNEGSKA (reference sequence). The CDR3 contains 16 residues. V lost 0 bases, J lost 1 base, and 6 bases stayed unmatched.

This clonotype has a handful of counts. The CDR3 DNA reads TGTGCCAGCAGTTTATGGGGTAGCCCTTTCGAGCAGTACGTC. As protein: CASSLWGSPFEQYV. The V gene is TRBV28, the J gene TRBJ2-7; D not resolved. Germline V CDR1 and CDR2: MDHEN, SYDVKM. With 0 bases removed from V and 6 bases from J, the gap between germline ends came to 12 bases. This CDR3 comprises 14 residues.

This clonotype was observed at least ten times. The V gene is TRBV7-2, the J gene TRBJ2-7; unclear D gene. Trimming left V 1 base short and J 3 bases short, with 10 bases between. Germline CDR1 is SGHTA and CDR2 is FQGNSA. This CDR3 comprises 14 residues. The CDR3 DNA is TGTGCCAGCAGCTTAGGCGAAGGGAACTACGAGCAGTACGTC. It codes for CASSLGEGNYEQYV.

The table lists this clonotype with many counts. The chain links TRBV10-3 to TRBJ1-2; a weak D match, TRBD1 (6 bases). Germline V gives CDR1 ENHRY, CDR2 SYGVKD. This CDR3 is built from 14 residues. Trimming pared 3 bases from V and 4 bases from J, leaving 12 bases between. The CDR3 sequence is CAISDVGGPYGYTF. The CDR3 DNA follows: TGTGCCATCAGTGACGTTGGGGGGCCCTATGGCTACACCTTC.

This clonotype was seen a single time. The chain employs TRBV7-6 and TRBJ1-2; possible D gene TRBD1, 6 bases. The CDR3 contains 15 residues. V shed 4 bases and J shed 5 bases, with 17 bases lying between them. Germline V gene data show CDR1 as SGHVS and CDR2 as FNYEAQ. The DNA for the CDR3 is TGTGCCAGCAGCTCAACCCTGACAGGCGGGTATGGCTACACCTTC. This gives the protein CASSSTLTGGYGYTF.

Here the CDR3 reads CASSDRDHTDTQYF. The CDR3 DNA reads as TGTGCCAGCAGCGATCGGGACCACACAGATACGCAGTATTTT. This sequence joins TRBV5-4 and TRBJ2-3, with D perhaps being TRBD1 or TRBD2 (5 bases each). V gave up 4 bases and J gave up 2 bases, with 11 bases separating them. The CDR3 totals 14 residues. CDR1 and CDR2 from the germline V gene are SGHNT and YYREEE (reference sequence).